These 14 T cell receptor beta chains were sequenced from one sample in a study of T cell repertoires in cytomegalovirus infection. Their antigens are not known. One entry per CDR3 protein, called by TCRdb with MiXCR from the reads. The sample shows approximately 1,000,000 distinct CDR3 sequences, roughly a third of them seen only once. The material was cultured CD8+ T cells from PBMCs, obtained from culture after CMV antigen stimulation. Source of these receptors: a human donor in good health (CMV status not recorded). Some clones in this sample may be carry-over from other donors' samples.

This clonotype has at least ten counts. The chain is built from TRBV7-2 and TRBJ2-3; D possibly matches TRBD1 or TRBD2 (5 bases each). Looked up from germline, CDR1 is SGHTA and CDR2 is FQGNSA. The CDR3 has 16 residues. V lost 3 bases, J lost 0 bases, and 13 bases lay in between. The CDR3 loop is CASSLFMGVSTDTQYF. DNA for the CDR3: TGTGCCAGCAGCTTGTTTATGGGGGTTAGCACAGATACGCAGTATTTT.

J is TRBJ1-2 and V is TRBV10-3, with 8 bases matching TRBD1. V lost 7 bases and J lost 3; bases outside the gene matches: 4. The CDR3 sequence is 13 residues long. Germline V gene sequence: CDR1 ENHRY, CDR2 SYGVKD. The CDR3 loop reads CAINQGADYGYTF. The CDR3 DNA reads TGTGCCATCAATCAGGGGGCGGACTATGGCTACACCTTC.

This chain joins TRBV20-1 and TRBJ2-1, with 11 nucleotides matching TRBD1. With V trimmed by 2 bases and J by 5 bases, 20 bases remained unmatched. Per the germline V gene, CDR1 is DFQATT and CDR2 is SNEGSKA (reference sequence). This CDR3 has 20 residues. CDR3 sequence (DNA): TGCAGTGCTAGATCTCGGACAGGGGGCATCGAGGTGATTGGGAACAATGAGCAGTTCTTC. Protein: CSARSRTGGIEVIGNNEQFF.

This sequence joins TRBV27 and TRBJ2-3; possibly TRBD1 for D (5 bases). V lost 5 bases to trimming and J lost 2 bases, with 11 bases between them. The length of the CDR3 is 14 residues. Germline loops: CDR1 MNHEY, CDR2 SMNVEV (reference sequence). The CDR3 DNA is TGTGCCAGCAGTCCCGCGACAGACACAGATACGCAGTATTTT. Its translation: CASSPATDTDTQYF.

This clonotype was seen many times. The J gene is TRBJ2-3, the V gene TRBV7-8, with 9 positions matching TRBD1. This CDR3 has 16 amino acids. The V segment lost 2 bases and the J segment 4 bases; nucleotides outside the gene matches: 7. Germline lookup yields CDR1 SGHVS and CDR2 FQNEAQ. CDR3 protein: CASSLRTGAFSDTQYF. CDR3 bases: TGTGCCAGCAGCTTAAGGACAGGGGCCTTCTCAGATACGCAGTATTTT.

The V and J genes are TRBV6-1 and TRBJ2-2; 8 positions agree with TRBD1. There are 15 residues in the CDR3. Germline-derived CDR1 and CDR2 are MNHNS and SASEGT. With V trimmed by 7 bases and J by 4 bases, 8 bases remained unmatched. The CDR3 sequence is CASTQTGASTGELFF. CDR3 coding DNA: TGTGCCAGCACCCAGACAGGGGCGAGCACCGGGGAGCTGTTTTTT.

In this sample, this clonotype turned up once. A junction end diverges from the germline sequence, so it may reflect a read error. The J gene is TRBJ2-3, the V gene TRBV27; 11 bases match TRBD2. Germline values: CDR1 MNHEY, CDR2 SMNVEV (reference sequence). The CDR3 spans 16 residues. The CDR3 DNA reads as TGTGCCAGCAGTATCCTAGCGGGGGGCCTCACAGATACGCAGTATTTC. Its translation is CASSILAGGLTDTQYF.

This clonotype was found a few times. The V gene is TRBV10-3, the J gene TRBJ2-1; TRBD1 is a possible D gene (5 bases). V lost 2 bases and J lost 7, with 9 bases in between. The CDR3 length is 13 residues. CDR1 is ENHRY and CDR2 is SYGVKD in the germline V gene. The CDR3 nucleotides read TGTGCCATCAGTGAGGGGGCGCGGAATGAGCAGTTCTTC. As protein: CAISEGARNEQFF.

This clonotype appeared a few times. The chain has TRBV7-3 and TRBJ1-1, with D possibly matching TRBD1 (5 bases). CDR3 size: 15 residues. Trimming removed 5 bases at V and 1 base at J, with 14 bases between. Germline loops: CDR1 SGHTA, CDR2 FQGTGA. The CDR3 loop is CASSISGRGNTEAFF. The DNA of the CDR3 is TGTGCCAGCAGCATCTCAGGGAGAGGGAACACTGAAGCTTTCTTT.

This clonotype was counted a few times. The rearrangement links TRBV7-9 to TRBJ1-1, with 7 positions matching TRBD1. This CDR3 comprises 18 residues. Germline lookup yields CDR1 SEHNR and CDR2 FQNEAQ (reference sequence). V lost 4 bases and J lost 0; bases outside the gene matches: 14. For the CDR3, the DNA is TGTGCCAGCAGCTCTTGGGGGGGACAGACACTCATGAACACTGAAGCTTTCTTT. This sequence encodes CASSSWGGQTLMNTEAFF.

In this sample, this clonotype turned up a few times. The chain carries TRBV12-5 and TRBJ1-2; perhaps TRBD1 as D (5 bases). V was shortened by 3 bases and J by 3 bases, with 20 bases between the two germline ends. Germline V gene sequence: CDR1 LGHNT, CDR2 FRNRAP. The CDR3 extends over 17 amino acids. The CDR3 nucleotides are TGTGCTAGTGGTTTTAGTGGGGGGGTGGGCAGCGACTATGGCTACACCTTC. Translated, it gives CASGFSGGVGSDYGYTF.

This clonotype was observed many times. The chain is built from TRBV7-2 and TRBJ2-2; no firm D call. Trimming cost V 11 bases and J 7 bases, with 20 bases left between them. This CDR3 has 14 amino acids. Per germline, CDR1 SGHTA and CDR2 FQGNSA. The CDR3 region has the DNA TGTGCCTCCCCGGGTGGGGAATACGGCGGGGAGCTGTTTTTT. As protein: CASPGGEYGGELFF.

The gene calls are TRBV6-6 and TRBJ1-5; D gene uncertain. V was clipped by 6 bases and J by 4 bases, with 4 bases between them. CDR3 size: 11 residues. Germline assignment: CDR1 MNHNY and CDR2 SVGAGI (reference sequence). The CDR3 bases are TGTGCCAGCAGGGCGAATCAGCCCCAGCATTTT. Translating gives CASRANQPQHF.

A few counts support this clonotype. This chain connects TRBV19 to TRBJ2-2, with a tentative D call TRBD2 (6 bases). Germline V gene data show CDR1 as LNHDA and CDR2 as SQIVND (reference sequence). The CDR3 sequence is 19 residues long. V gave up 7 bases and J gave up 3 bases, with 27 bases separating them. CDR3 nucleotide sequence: TGTGCCAGTACCCAAATTAGGGCGGAGGCTAGCGTGCACACCGGGGAGCTGTTTTTT. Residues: CASTQIRAEASVHTGELFF.